Listed below are T cell receptor beta chains from one sample, sequenced in a study of OX40 agonist ivuxolimab in advanced cancers. Only in-frame clones appear in the TCRdb table, and some are missing; sequencing was by immunoSEQ multiplex PCR. The data contain tens of thousands of clones, around 84% of them singletons. Sequencing used CD4+ or CD8+ T cells sorted from blood, obtained in a trial of the OX40 agonist ivuxolimab. The receptors were gathered from an adult with an advanced solid tumor such as melanoma, head and neck, liver or kidney cancer. CDR3s include the opening cysteine and the closing phenylalanine or tryptophan. D genes are given only for firm matches. Where a row states a size, it is once, few, many or the class of an expanded clone; other rows omit it.

d_gene: NA
j_gene: TRBJ2-1
v_gene: TRBV29-1
abundance: NA
CDR3aa: CSYRGAGSDEQFF
CDR3nt: TGCAGCTATCGCGGGGCAGGGAGCGATGAGCAGTTCTTC

d_gene: TRBD1
j_gene: TRBJ2-7
v_gene: TRBV28
abundance: once
CDR3aa: CASSLEDRVSEQYF
CDR3nt: TGTGCCAGCAGTTTGGAGGACAGGGTTAGCGAGCAGTACTTC

d_gene: NA
j_gene: TRBJ2-5
v_gene: TRBV30
abundance: NA
CDR3aa: CAWSVGRGALQETQYF
CDR3nt: TGTGCCTGGAGTGTGGGTCGGGGGGCCCTTCAAGAGACCCAGTACTTC

d_gene: NA
j_gene: TRBJ1-2
v_gene: TRBV7-2
abundance: NA
CDR3aa: CASNPPDLFSGYTF
CDR3nt: TGTGCCAGCAACCCCCCGGACCTTTTTAGTGGCTACACCTTC

d_gene: TRBD1
j_gene: TRBJ1-2
v_gene: TRBV2
abundance: few
CDR3aa: CASSESDIGGGGGYTF
CDR3nt: TGTGCCAGCAGTGAAAGCGATATAGGGGGCGGAGGGGGCTACACCTTC

d_gene: TRBD1
j_gene: TRBJ1-2
v_gene: TRBV7-8
abundance: NA
CDR3aa: CASSVGTGGGYGYTF
CDR3nt: TGTGCCAGCAGCGTCGGGACAGGGGGCGGCTATGGCTACACCTTC

d_gene: TRBD1
j_gene: TRBJ1-6
v_gene: TRBV19
abundance: NA
CDR3aa: CASSPGQGAIYSPLHF
CDR3nt: TGTGCCAGTAGTCCGGGACAGGGGGCGATATATTCACCCCTCCACTTT

d_gene: TRBD1
j_gene: TRBJ1-6
v_gene: TRBV9
abundance: NA
CDR3aa: CASSWDRVPYNSPLHF
CDR3nt: TGTGCCAGCAGCTGGGACAGAGTTCCCTATAATTCACCCCTCCACTTT

d_gene: NA
j_gene: TRBJ1-2
v_gene: TRBV15
abundance: NA
CDR3aa: CATSRELVQDYGYTF
CDR3nt: TGTGCCACCAGCAGAGAATTAGTTCAGGACTATGGCTACACCTTC

d_gene: TRBD1
j_gene: TRBJ1-4
v_gene: TRBV28
abundance: once
CDR3aa: CASSPTGGVSTTNEKLFF
CDR3nt: TGTGCCAGCAGTCCGACAGGGGGCGTTTCGACAACTAATGAAAAACTGTTTTTT

d_gene: TRBD1
j_gene: TRBJ1-2
v_gene: TRBV29-1
abundance: NA
CDR3aa: CSVEDGWDRESGYTF
CDR3nt: TGCAGCGTTGAAGATGGGTGGGACAGGGAATCAGGCTACACCTTC

d_gene: NA
j_gene: TRBJ2-1
v_gene: TRBV5-1
abundance: NA
CDR3aa: CASSLGRIYNEQFF
CDR3nt: TGCGCCAGCAGCTTGGGCAGGATCTACAATGAGCAGTTCTTC

d_gene: NA
j_gene: TRBJ1-3
v_gene: TRBV28
abundance: once
CDR3aa: CASSLPGAGNTIYF
CDR3nt: TGTGCCAGCAGTTTGCCAGGGGCTGGAAACACCATATATTTT

d_gene: NA
j_gene: TRBJ1-1
v_gene: TRBV20-1
abundance: few
CDR3aa: CSKQVNTEAFF
CDR3nt: TGCAGTAAACAGGTGAACACTGAAGCTTTCTTT

d_gene: TRBD1
j_gene: TRBJ1-2
v_gene: TRBV18
abundance: NA
CDR3aa: CASSSGTDDAGYTF
CDR3nt: TGTGCCAGCTCCTCAGGGACAGACGATGCGGGCTACACCTTC

d_gene: NA
j_gene: TRBJ1-2
v_gene: TRBV28
abundance: NA
CDR3aa: CASSFGRYNYGYTF
CDR3nt: TGTGCCAGCAGTTTTGGCCGGTACAACTATGGCTACACCTTC

d_gene: NA
j_gene: TRBJ2-7
v_gene: TRBV7-9
abundance: NA
CDR3aa: CASSLSGPSEQYF
CDR3nt: TGTGCCAGCAGCTTATCGGGCCCCTCCGAGCAGTACTTC

d_gene: NA
j_gene: TRBJ1-2
v_gene: TRBV2
abundance: once
CDR3aa: CASSETRARGYTF
CDR3nt: TGTGCCAGCAGTGAAACGCGGGCACGGGGCTACACCTTC

d_gene: NA
j_gene: TRBJ2-7
v_gene: TRBV19
abundance: NA
CDR3aa: CASRDHSDRSYEQYF
CDR3nt: TGTGCCAGTAGAGACCATTCGGACAGATCCTACGAGCAGTACTTC

d_gene: NA
j_gene: TRBJ2-1
v_gene: TRBV28
abundance: NA
CDR3aa: CASLRAGVNEQFF
CDR3nt: TGTGCCAGCCTAAGAGCTGGGGTCAATGAGCAGTTCTTC

d_gene: TRBD1
j_gene: TRBJ1-6
v_gene: TRBV30
abundance: once
CDR3aa: CAWSPGTGYSPLHF
CDR3nt: TGTGCCTGGAGCCCCGGGACAGGTTATTCACCCCTCCACTTT

d_gene: NA
j_gene: TRBJ2-2
v_gene: TRBV14
abundance: NA
CDR3aa: CASSPILGLNTGELFF
CDR3nt: TGTGCCAGCAGCCCCATTTTGGGCCTAAACACCGGGGAGCTGTTTTTT

d_gene: TRBD2
j_gene: TRBJ2-3
v_gene: TRBV6-5
abundance: NA
CDR3aa: CASSWGGPTDTQYF
CDR3nt: TGTGCCAGCAGTTGGGGGGGACCCACAGATACGCAGTATTTT

d_gene: NA
j_gene: TRBJ1-5
v_gene: TRBV7-6
abundance: NA
CDR3aa: CASSFRGQLNSNQPQHF
CDR3nt: TGTGCCAGCAGCTTTCGCGGACAGTTGAATAGCAATCAGCCCCAGCATTTT

d_gene: TRBD1
j_gene: TRBJ2-3
v_gene: TRBV28
abundance: NA
CDR3aa: CASSLTSRDRASDTQYF
CDR3nt: TGTGCCAGCAGCCTGACAAGCCGGGACAGGGCCTCAGATACGCAGTATTTT

d_gene: NA
j_gene: TRBJ1-1
v_gene: TRBV27
abundance: NA
CDR3aa: CASSLSGQLNTEAFF
CDR3nt: TGTGCCAGCAGTTTATCGGGCCAGCTTAACACTGAAGCTTTCTTT

d_gene: NA
j_gene: TRBJ2-3
v_gene: TRBV11-2
abundance: NA
CDR3aa: CASSFRDRSTDAQYF
CDR3nt: TGTGCCAGCAGCTTCAGAGATCGGAGCACAGATGCGCAGTATTTT

d_gene: NA
j_gene: TRBJ1-5
v_gene: TRBV19
abundance: NA
CDR3aa: CASSGGNNQPQHF
CDR3nt: TGTGCCAGTAGTGGGGGGAACAATCAGCCCCAGCATTTT